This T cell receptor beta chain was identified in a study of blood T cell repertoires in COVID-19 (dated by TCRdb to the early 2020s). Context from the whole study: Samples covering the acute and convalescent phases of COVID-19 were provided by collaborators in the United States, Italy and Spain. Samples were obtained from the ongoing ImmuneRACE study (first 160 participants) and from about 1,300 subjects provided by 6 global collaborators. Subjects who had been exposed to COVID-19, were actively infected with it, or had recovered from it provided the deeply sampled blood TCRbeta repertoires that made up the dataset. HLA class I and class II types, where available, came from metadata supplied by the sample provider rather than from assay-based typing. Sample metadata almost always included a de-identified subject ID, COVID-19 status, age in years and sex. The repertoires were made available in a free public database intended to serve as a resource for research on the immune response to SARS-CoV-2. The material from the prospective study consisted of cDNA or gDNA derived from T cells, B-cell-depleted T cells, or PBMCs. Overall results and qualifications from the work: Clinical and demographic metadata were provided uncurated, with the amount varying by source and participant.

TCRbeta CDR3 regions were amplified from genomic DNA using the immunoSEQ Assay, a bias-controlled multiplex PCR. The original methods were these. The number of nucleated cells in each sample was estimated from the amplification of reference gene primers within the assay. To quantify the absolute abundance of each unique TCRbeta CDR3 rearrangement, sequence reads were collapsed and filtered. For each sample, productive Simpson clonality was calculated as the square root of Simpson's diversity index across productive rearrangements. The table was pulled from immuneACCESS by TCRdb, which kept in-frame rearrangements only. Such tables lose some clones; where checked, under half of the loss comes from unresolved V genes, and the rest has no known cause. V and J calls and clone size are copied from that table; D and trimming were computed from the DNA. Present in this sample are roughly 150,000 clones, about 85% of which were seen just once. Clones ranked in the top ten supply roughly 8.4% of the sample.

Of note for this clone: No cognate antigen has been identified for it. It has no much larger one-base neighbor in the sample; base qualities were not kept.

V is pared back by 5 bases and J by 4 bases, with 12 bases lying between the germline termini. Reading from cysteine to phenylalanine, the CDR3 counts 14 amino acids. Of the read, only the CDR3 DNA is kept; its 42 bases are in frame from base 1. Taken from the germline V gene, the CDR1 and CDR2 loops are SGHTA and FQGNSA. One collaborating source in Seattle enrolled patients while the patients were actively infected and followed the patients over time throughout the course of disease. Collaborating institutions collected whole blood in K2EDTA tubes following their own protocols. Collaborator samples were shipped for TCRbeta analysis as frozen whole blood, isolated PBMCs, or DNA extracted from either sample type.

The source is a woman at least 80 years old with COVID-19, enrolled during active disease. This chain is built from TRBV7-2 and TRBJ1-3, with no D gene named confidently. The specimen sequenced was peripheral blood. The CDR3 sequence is CASSPGSQGNTIYF. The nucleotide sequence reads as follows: TGTGCCAGCAGCCCAGGCAGCCAAGGAAACACCATATATTTT.